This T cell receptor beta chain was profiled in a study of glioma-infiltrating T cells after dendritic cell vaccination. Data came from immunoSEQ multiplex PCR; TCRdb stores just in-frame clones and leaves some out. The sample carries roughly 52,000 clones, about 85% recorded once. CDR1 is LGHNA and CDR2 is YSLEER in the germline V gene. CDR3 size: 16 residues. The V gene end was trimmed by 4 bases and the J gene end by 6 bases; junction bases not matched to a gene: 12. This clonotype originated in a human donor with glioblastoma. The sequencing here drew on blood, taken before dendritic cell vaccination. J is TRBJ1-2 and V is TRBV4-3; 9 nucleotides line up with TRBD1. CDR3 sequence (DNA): TGCGCCAGCAGCCCCACGACAGGGGGTGGTCTACATGGCTACACCTTC. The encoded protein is CASSPTTGGGLHGYTF.